This T cell receptor (beta chain) was identified in a study of blood T cell repertoires in COVID-19 (dated by TCRdb to the early 2020s). For the wider study: Samples from collaborators originated in the United States, Italy and Spain and spanned both the acute and convalescent phases of COVID-19. The material from the prospective study consisted of cDNA or gDNA derived from T cells, B-cell-depleted T cells, or PBMCs. Deeply sampled blood TCRbeta repertoires from subjects exposed to, actively infected with, or recovered from COVID-19 were included in the dataset. The repertoires were made available in a free public database intended to serve as a resource for research on the immune response to SARS-CoV-2. Samples were obtained from the ongoing ImmuneRACE study (first 160 participants) and from some 1,200 subjects provided by 6 global collaborators. Nearly every sample came with metadata listing a de-identified subject ID, COVID-19 status, age in years and sex. Where available, HLA class I and class II types were taken from metadata supplied by the sample provider and were not determined by assay-based typing. Results the study describes overall, beyond this receptor: The quantity of clinical and demographic metadata differed by source and by participant and was supplied without curation.

The immunoSEQ Assay, a bias-controlled multiplex PCR, was used to amplify TCRbeta CDR3 regions from genomic DNA. As for the original processing: The number of nucleated cells in each sample was estimated from the amplification of reference gene primers within the assay. To quantify the absolute abundance of each unique TCRbeta CDR3 rearrangement, sequence reads were collapsed and filtered. For each sample, productive Simpson clonality was calculated by taking the square root of Simpson's diversity index across productive rearrangements. Drawn from immuneACCESS, this table holds only the in-frame rearrangements with V and J called that TCRdb kept. Clones are partly lost; checked studies trace under half to an unresolved V gene and leave the rest unexplained. V and J calls and clone size are copied from that table; D and trimming were computed from the DNA. This sample has 230,000 or so clones in its table, and about four fifths of those were observed once. The ten biggest clones cover around 7.5% of the sample.

Concerning this clone itself: Its antigen remains undetermined. Base qualities are not provided; no much larger clone lies one nucleotide away.

CDR1 and CDR2, per the germline V gene, are SNHLY and FYNNEI. The germline ends are 14 bases apart after V is trimmed by 3 bases and J by 9 bases. The CDR3 sequence holds 13 residues, the cysteine and phenylalanine included. Of all the DNA, just the CDR3 is kept, 39 bases in frame from base 1. At one collaborating source in Seattle, patients were enrolled during active infection and were followed longitudinally through the course of disease. The collaborating institutions used their own protocols to collect whole blood in K2EDTA tubes. Collaborator samples were shipped for TCRbeta analysis as frozen whole blood, isolated PBMCs, or DNA extracted from either sample type.

Sequencing was done on a sample of peripheral blood. The sequence links TRBV2 to TRBJ1-1; matching of 6 bases hints at TRBD1 as the D gene. This sequence was found in a woman of 80 years or more with COVID-19, enrolled during active disease. The sequenced DNA is TGTGCCAGCAGTGACCGACTCAGGGGCCAAGCTTTCTTT. It translates to CASSDRLRGQAFF.